This TCR beta chain stems from a study of immune evolution from preneoplasia to lung adenocarcinoma. Study conclusions and caveats: Normal lung had highest clonality; later lesions appeared denser, more diverse.

There are 13 residues in the CDR3. The germline V gene has CDR1 SGHAT and CDR2 FQNNGV. The data were produced by immunoSEQ multiplex PCR, yet TCRdb's version contains in-frame clones alone and is incomplete. The sample records about 4,700 clones, roughly 79% being singletons. Notes on this clone: Its target is unknown. The junction shows a germline mismatch at one end, possibly a read error.

J is TRBJ2-1 and V is TRBV11-2, with D unclear. The sample was FFPE minimally invasive lung adenocarcinoma tissue. The sequence derives from a person between 60 and 80 years old with lung adenocarcinoma. The CDR3, as DNA: TGTGCCAGCAGCTTAGATATCTACGATGAGCAGTTCTTC. This encodes CASSLDIYDEQFF.